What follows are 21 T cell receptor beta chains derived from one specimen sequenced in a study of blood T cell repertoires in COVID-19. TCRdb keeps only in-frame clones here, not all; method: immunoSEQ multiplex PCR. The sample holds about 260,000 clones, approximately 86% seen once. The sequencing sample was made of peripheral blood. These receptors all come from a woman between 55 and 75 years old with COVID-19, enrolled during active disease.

The CDR3 spells CASSSAGVVPEKLFF. CDR3 DNA: TGTGCCAGCAGCTCAGCCGGGGTGGTACCCGAAAAACTGTTTTTT. The chain links TRBV5-4 to TRBJ1-4; D uncertain. Germline V gene sequence: CDR1 SGHNT, CDR2 YYREEE (reference sequence). Trimming stripped 3 bases from V and 8 bases from J, with 17 bases between. The CDR3 has 15 amino acids.

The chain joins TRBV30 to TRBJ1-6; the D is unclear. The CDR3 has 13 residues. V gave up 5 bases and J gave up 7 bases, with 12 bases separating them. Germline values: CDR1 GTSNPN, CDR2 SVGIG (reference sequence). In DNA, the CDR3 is TGTGCCTGGGATCAGGTGCTGAATTCACCCCTCCACTTT. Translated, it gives CAWDQVLNSPLHF. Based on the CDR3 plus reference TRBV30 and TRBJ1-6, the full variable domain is SQTIHQWPATLVQPVGSPLSLECTVEGTSNPNLYWYRQAAGRGLQLLFYSVGIGQISSEVPQNLSASRPQDRQFILSSKKLLLSDSGFYLCAWDQVLNSPLHFGNGTRLTVT.

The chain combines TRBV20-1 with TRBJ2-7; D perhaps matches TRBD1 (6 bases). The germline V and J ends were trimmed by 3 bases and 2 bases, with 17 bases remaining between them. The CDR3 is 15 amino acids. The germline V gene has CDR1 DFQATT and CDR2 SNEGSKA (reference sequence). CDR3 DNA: TGCAGTGCTAGTTATTCGGTAGGGGGAACCTACGAGCAGTACTTC. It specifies CSASYSVGGTYEQYF.

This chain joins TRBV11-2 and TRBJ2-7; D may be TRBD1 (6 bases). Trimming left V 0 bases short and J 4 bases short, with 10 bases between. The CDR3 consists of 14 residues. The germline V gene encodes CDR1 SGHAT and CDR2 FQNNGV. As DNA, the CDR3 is TGTGCCAGCAGCTTAGAACAGGGCCGATACGAGCAGTACTTC. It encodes CASSLEQGRYEQYF.

CDR3 sequence (DNA): TGTGCCAGCCAACCGGGACAGGGGGTGGAAAAACTGTTTTTT. It encodes CASQPGQGVEKLFF. The genes are TRBV2 and TRBJ1-4, with TRBD1 matching 11 bases. CDR3 length: 14 residues. With V trimmed by 8 bases and J by 8 bases, 7 bases remained unmatched. Germline assignment: CDR1 SNHLY and CDR2 FYNNEI.

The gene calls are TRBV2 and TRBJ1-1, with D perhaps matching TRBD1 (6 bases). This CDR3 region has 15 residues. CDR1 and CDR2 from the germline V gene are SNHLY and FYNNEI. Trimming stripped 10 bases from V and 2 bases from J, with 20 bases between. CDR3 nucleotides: TGTGCCATCTACACCCGGGGCAGGGGAAACACTGAAGCTTTCTTT. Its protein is CAIYTRGRGNTEAFF.

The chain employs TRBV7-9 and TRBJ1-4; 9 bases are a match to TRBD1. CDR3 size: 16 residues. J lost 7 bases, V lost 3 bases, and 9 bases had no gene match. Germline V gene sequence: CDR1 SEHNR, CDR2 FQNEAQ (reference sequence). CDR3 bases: TGTGCCAGCAGCTTGGGCACGGACAGGGGCGGTGAAAAACTGTTTTTT. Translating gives CASSLGTDRGGEKLFF. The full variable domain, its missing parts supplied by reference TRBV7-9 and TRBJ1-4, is DTGVSQNPRHKITKRGQNVTFRCDPISEHNRLYWYRQTLGQGPEFLTYFQNEAQLEKSRLLSDRFSAERPKGSFSTLEIQRTEQGDSAMYLCASSLGTDRGGEKLFFGSGTQLSVL.

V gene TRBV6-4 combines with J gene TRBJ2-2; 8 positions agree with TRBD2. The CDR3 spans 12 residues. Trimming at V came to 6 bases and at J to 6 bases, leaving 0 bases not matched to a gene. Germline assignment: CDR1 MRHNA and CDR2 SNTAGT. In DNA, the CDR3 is TGTGCCAGCAGAGCGGGAGCCGGGGAGCTGTTTTTT. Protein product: CASRAGAGELFF.

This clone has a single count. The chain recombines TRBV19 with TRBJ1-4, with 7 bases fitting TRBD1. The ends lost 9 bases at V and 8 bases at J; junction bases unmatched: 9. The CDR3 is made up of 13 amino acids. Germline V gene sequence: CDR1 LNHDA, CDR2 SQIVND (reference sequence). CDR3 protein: CASTGTVREKLFF. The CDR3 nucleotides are TGTGCCAGCACCGGGACAGTCAGGGAAAAACTGTTTTTT.

This CDR3 reads CASSQTSGSATKNIQYF. The DNA for the CDR3 is TGTGCCAGCAGCCAGACTAGCGGGAGTGCGACCAAAAACATTCAGTACTTC. The V and J genes are TRBV7-9 and TRBJ2-4; TRBD2 matches at 12 bases. The ends lost 5 bases at V and 2 bases at J; junction bases unmatched: 7. The CDR3 has 17 amino acids. CDR1 and CDR2 (germline): SEHNR, FQNEAQ (reference sequence).

The DNA for the CDR3 is TGTGCCAGCAGCGTCCCGGGACTCAGAAACAATGAGCAGTTCTTC. As protein: CASSVPGLRNNEQFF. This chain links TRBV7-2 with TRBJ2-1; D is possibly TRBD2 (6 bases). This CDR3 comprises 15 residues. Germline V gene lookup returns CDR1 SGHTA and CDR2 FQGNSA. V was cut by 5 bases and J by 5 bases, with 16 bases left in between. Together with reference TRBV7-2 and TRBJ2-1, the CDR3 gives the full variable domain: GAGVSQSPSNKVTEKGKDVELRCDPISGHTALYWYRQSLGQGLEFLIYFQGNSAPDKSGLPSDRFSAERTGGSVSTLTIQRTQQEDSAVYLCASSVPGLRNNEQFFGPGTRLTVL.

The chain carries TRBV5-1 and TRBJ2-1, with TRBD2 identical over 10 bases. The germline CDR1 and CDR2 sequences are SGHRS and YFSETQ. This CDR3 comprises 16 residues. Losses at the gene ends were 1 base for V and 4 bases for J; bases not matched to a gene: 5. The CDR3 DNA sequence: TGCGCCAGCAGCTTGAGGCGGACTAGCGGATACAATGAGCAGTTCTTC. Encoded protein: CASSLRRTSGYNEQFF.

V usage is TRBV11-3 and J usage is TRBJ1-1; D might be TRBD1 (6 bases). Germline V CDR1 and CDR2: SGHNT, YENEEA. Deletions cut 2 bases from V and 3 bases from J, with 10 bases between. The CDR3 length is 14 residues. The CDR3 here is CASSLRAGDTEAFF. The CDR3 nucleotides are TGTGCCAGCAGCTTACGAGCAGGGGACACTGAAGCTTTCTTT.

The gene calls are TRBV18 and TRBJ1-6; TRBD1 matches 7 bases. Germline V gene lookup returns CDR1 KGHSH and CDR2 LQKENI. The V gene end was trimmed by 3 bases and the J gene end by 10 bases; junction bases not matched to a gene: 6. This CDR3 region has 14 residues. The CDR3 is CASSPTGWESPLHF. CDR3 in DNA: TGTGCCAGCTCACCGACAGGGTGGGAGTCACCCCTCCACTTT.

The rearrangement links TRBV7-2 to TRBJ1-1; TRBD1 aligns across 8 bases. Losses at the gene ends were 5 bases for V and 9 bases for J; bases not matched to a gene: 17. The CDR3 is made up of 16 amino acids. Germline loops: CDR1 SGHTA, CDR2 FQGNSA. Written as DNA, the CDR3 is TGTGCCAGCAGCCAAAGAGGGGCGACAGGGGCTGACAAAGCTTTCTTT. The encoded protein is CASSQRGATGADKAFF.

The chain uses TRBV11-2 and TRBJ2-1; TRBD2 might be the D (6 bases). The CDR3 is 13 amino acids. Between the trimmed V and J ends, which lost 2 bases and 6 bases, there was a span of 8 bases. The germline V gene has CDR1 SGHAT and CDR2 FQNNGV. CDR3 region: CASSLRRGNEQFF. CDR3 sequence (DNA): TGTGCCAGCAGCTTACGGAGGGGCAATGAGCAGTTCTTC. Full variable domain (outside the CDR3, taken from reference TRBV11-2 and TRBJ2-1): EAGVAQSPRYKIIEKRQSVAFWCNPISGHATLYWYQQILGQGPKLLIQFQNNGVVDDSQLPKDRFSAERLKGVDSTLKIQPAKLEDSAVYLCASSLRRGNEQFFGPGTRLTVL.

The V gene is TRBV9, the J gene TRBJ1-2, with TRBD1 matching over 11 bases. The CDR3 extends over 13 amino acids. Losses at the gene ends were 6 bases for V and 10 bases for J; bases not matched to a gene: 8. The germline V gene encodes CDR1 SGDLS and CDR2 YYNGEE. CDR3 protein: CASTLGDRGIYTF. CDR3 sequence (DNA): TGTGCCAGCACCCTCGGGGACAGGGGGATCTACACCTTC.

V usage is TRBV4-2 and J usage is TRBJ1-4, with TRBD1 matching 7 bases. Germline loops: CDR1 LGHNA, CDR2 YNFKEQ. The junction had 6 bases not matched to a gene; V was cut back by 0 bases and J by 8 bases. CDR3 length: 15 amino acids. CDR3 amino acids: CASSQDLTGAEKLFF. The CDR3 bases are TGTGCCAGCAGCCAAGATCTTACAGGGGCCGAAAAACTGTTTTTT.

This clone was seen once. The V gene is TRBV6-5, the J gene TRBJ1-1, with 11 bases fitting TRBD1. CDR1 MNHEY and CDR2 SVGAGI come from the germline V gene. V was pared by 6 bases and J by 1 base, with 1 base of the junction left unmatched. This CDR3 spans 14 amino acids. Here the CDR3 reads CASRDRGRNTEAFF. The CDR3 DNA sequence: TGTGCCAGCAGGGACAGGGGGCGGAACACTGAAGCTTTCTTT.

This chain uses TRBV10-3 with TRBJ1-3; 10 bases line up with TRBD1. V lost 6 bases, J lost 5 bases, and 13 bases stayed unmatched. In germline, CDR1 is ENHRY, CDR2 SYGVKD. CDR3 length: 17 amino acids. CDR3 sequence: CAISHSTGGRGRNTIYF. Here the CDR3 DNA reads TGTGCCATCAGCCACTCGACAGGGGGCAGAGGTAGAAACACCATATATTTT.

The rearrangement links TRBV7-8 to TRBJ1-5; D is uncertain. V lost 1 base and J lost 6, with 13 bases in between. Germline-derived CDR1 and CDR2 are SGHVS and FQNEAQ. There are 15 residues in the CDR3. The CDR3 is CASSLDLGSVQPQHF. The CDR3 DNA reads TGTGCCAGCAGCTTAGATCTGGGCTCAGTTCAGCCCCAGCATTTT.